This T cell receptor beta chain was retrieved from a study of cytomegalovirus exposure and HLA in healthy donors. The germline CDR1 and CDR2 sequences are MNHNY and SVGAGI (reference sequence). This CDR3 is 14 amino acids long. V lost 6 bases to trimming and J lost 1 base, with 12 bases between them. The PCR used 60 Vbeta and 13 Jbeta primers. Profiled with immunoSEQ multiplex PCR; TCRdb holds only in-frame clones, not every one. The table lists about 57,000 clones, 70% to 75% of them singletons. This chain links TRBV6-6 with TRBJ1-1; D gene ambiguous. Material: PBMCs. This receptor was taken from a man younger than 45 in good health and CMV-seropositive. The CDR3: CASSSLGGNTEAFF. Here the CDR3 DNA reads TGTGCCAGCAGCTCGCTGGGAGGGAACACTGAAGCTTTCTTT.